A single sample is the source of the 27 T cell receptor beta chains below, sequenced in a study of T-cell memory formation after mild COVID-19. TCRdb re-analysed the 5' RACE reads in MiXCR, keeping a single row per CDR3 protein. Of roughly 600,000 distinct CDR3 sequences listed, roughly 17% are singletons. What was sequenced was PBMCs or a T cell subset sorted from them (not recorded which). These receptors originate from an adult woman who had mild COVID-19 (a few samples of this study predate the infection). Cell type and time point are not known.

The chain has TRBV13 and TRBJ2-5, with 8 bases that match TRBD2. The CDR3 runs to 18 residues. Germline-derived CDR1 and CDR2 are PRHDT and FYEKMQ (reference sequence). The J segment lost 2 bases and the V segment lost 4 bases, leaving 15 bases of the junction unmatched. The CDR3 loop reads CASSSRGSSGGIQETQYF. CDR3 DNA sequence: TGTGCCAGCAGCTCAAGGGGGTCCAGCGGGGGAATTCAAGAGACCCAGTACTTC.

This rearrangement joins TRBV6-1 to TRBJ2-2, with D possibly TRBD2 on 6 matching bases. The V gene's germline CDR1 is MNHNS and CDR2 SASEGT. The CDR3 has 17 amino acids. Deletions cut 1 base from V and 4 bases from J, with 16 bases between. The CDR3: CASSEVFFGGITGELFF. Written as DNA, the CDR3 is TGTGCCAGCAGTGAAGTGTTTTTCGGGGGTATCACCGGGGAGCTGTTTTTT.

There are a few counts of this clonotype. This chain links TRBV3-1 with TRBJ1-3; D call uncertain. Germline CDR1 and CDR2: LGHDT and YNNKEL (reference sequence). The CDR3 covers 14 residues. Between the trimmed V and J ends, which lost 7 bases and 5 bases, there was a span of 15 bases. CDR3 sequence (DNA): TGTGCCAGCACCGCCGGAGCAGCCAGAAACACCATATATTTT. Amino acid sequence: CASTAGAARNTIYF.

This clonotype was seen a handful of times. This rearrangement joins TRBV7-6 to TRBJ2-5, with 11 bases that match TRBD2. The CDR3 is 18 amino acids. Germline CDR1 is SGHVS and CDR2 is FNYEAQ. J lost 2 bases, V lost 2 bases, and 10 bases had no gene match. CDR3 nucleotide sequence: TGTGCCAGCAGCTTAATCGGGGCGTCTAGCGGGGGGCAAGAGACCCAGTACTTC. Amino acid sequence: CASSLIGASSGGQETQYF.

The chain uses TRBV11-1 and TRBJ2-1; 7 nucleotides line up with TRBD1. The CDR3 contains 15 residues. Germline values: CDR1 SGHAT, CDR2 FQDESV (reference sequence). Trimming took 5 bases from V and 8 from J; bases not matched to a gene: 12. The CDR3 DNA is TGTGCCAGCAGCGAGACCGGGACAGCTGAAGATGAGCAGTTCTTC. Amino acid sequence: CASSETGTAEDEQFF.

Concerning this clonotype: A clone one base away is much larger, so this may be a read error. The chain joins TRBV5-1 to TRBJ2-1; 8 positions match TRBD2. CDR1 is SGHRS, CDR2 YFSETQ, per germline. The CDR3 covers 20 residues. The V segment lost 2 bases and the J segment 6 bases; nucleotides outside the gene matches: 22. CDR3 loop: CASSLVSSSGRSPRGNEQFF. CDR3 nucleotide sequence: TGCGCCAGCAGCTTAGTTTCATCTAGCGGGCGATCCCCCAGAGGCAATGAGCAGTTCTTC.

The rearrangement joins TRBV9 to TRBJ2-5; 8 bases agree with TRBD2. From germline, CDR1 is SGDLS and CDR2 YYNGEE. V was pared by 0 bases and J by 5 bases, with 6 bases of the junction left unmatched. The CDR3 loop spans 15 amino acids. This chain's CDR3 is CASSVEASGSETQYF. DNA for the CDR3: TGTGCCAGCAGCGTAGAGGCTAGCGGGTCGGAGACCCAGTACTTC.

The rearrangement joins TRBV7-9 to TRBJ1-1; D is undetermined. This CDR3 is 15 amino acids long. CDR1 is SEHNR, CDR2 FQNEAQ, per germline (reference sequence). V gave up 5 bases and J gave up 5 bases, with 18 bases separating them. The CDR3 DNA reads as TGTGCCAGCAGCCCCCACCGAGTGGGATGGACTGAAGCTTTCTTT. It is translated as CASSPHRVGWTEAFF.

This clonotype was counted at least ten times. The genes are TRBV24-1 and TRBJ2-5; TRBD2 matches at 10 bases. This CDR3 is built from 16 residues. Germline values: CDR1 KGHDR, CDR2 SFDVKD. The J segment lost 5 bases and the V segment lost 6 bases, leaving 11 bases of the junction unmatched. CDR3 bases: TGTGCCACCAGTAAACGTACTAGCGGGATGGTGGAGACCCAGTACTTC. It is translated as CATSKRTSGMVETQYF.

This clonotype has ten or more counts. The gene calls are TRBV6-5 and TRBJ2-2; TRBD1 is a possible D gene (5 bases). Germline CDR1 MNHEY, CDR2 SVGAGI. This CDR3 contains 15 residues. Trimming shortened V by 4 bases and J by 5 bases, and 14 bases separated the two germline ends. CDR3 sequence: CASSFLSRVTGELFF. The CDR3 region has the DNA TGTGCCAGCAGTTTCCTTTCCAGGGTTACCGGGGAGCTGTTTTTT.

The CDR3 region is CAISEGQLNEQFF. In nucleotides, the CDR3 is TGTGCCATCAGTGAGGGTCAGTTAAATGAGCAGTTCTTC. V and J are TRBV10-3 and TRBJ2-1; no clear D gene. This CDR3 has 13 amino acids. Germline V gene lookup returns CDR1 ENHRY and CDR2 SYGVKD. V gave up 2 bases and J gave up 7 bases, with 9 bases separating them.

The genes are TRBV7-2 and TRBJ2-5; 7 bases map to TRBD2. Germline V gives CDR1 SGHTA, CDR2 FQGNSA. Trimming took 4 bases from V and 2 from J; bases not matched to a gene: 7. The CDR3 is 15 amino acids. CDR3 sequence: CASSSRAGRQETQYF. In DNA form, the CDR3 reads TGTGCCAGCAGCTCGAGGGCCGGGAGGCAAGAGACCCAGTACTTC.

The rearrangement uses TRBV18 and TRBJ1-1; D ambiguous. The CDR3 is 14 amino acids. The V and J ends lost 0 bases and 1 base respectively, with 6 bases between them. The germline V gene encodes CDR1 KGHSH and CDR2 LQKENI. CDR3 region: CASSPPVSNTEAFF. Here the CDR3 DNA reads TGTGCCAGCTCACCACCGGTCTCGAACACTGAAGCTTTCTTT.

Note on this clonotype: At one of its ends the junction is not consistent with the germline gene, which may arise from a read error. The CDR3: CAGSLGVLGQGPYNEQFF. Written as DNA, the CDR3 is TGTGCCGGCAGCTTAGGGGTTCTGGGACAGGGCCCCTACAATGAGCAGTTCTTC. This chain links TRBV7-9 with TRBJ2-1; 9 nucleotides match TRBD1. CDR1 and CDR2 (germline): SEHNR, FQNEAQ (reference sequence). CDR3 length: 18 residues.

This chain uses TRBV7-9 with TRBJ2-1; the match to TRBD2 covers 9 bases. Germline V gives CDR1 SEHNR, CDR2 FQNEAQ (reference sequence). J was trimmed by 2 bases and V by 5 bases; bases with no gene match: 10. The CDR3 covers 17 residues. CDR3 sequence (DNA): TGTGCCAGCAGCCCCTCTTTAGCGGGAGCGGCCTACAATGAGCAGTTCTTC. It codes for CASSPSLAGAAYNEQFF.

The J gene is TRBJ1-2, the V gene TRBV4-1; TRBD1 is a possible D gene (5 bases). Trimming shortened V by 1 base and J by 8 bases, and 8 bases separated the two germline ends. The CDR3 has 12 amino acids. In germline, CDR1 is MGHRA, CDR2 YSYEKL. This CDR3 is CASSQGQFGYTF. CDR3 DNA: TGCGCCAGCAGCCAAGGACAGTTCGGCTACACCTTC.

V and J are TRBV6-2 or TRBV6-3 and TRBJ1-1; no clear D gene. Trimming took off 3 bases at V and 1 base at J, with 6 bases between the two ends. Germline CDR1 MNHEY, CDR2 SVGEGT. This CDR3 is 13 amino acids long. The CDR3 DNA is TGTGCCAGCAGTTATTGGCAGAACACTGAAGCTTTCTTT. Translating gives CASSYWQNTEAFF.

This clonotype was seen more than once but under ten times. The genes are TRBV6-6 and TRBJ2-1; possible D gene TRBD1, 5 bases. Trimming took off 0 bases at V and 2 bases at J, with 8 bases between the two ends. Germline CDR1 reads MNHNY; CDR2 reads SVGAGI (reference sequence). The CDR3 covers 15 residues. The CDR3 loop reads CASSYSLGPYNEQFF. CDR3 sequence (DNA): TGTGCCAGCAGTTACTCGTTGGGGCCCTACAATGAGCAGTTCTTC.

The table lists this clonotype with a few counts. The CDR3 protein is CASSVELAGAFETQYF. In DNA form, the CDR3 reads TGTGCCAGCAGCGTAGAGCTAGCGGGAGCGTTCGAGACCCAGTACTTC. The chain combines TRBV9 with TRBJ2-5, with TRBD2 identical over 10 bases. Germline lookup yields CDR1 SGDLS and CDR2 YYNGEE. This CDR3 is built from 16 residues. The ends lost 0 bases at V and 5 bases at J; junction bases unmatched: 7.

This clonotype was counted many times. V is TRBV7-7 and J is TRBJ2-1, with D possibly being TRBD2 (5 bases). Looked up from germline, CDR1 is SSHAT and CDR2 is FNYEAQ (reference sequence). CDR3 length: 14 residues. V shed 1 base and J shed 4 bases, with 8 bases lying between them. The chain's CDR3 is CASSLDGVYNEQFF. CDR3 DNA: TGTGCCAGCAGCTTAGACGGGGTTTACAATGAGCAGTTCTTC. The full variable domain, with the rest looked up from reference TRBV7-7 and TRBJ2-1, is GAGVSQSPRYKVTKRGQDVTLRCDPISSHATLYWYQQALGQGPEFLTYFNYEAQPDKSGLPSDRFSAERPEGSISTLTIQRTEQRDSAMYRCASSLDGVYNEQFFGPGTRLTVL.

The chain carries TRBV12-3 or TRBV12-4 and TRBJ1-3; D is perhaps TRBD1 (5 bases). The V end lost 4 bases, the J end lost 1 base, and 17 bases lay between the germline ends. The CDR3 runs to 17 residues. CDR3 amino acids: CASSSEIGTSSGNTIYF. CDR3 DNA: TGTGCCAGCAGTTCGGAAATTGGGACGAGTTCTGGAAACACCATATATTTT.

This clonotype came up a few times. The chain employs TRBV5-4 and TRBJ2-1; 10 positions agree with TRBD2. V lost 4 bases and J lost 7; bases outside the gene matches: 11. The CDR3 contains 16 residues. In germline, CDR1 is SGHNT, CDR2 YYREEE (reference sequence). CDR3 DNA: TGTGCCAGCAGCCCCACCCTAGCGGGAGTTCTTAATGAGCAGTTCTTC. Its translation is CASSPTLAGVLNEQFF. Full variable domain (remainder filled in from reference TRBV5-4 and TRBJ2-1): ETGVTQSPTHLIKTRGQQVTLRCSSQSGHNTVSWYQQALGQGPQFIFQYYREEENGRGNFPPRFSGLQFPNYSSELNVNALELDDSALYLCASSPTLAGVLNEQFFGPGTRLTVL.

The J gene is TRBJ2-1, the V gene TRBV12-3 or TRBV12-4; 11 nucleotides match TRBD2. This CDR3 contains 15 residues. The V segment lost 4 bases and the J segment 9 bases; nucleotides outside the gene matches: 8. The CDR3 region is CASSYLAGGPSEQFF. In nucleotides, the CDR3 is TGTGCCAGCAGTTATTTAGCGGGAGGGCCGAGTGAGCAGTTCTTC.

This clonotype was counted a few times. The CDR3 coding sequence is TGTGCCAGCAGGCGGAGGGGGGCAGATACGCAGTATTTT. The encoded protein is CASRRRGADTQYF. This chain connects TRBV7-9 to TRBJ2-3; D tentatively reads TRBD1 or TRBD2 (6 bases each). The CDR3 has 13 amino acids. V was cut by 6 bases and J by 4 bases, with 11 bases left in between. The germline V gene has CDR1 SEHNR and CDR2 FQNEAQ (reference sequence).

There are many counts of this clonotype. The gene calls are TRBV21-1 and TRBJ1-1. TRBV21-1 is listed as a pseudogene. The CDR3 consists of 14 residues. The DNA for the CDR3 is TGTGCCAGCAGCAAATATGGGGTAGGCCCTGAAGCTTTCTTT. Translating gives CASSKYGVGPEAFF.

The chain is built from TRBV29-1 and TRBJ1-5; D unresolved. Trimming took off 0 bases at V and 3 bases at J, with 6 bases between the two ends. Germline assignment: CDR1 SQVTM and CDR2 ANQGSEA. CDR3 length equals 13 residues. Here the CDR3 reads CSVEDGINQPQHF. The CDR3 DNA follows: TGCAGCGTTGAAGACGGAATCAATCAGCCCCAGCATTTT.

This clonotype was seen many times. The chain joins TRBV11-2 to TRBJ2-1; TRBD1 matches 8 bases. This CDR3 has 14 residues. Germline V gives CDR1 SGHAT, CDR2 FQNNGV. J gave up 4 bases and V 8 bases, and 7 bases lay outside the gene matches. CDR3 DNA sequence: TGTGCCAGCCATTCTCGACAGGGGTACAATGAGCAGTTCTTC. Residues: CASHSRQGYNEQFF.